The 22 T cell receptor beta chains below all came from one sample that was sequenced in a study of patients and donors after allogeneic stem cell transplantation. TCRdb re-called the RT-PCR reads with MiXCR, one entry per CDR3 protein. The sample has roughly 880,000 distinct CDR3 sequences, 15% to 20% seen once. The sample was blood, either unsorted or a sorted T cell fraction (not recorded which). The receptors were gathered from a human donor who was either an allogeneic HSCT recipient or a stem cell or donor lymphocyte infusion donor (not recorded which). It is not recorded whose cells these are; they may come from a transplant donor.

The CDR3 loop is CASSVERADPTF. As DNA, the CDR3 is TGTGCCAGCAGCGTAGAAAGGGCGGACCCCACCTTC. V usage is TRBV9 and J usage is TRBJ1-2; D is unclear. V dropped 0 bases and J dropped 13 bases, with 13 bases sitting between them. Germline V lookup: CDR1 SGDLS, CDR2 YYNGEE. The CDR3 spans 12 residues.

This chain connects TRBV3-1 to TRBJ2-6, with D uncertain. CDR1 is LGHDT and CDR2 is YNNKEL in the germline V gene (reference sequence). V dropped 4 bases and J dropped 0 bases, with 10 bases sitting between them. The CDR3 covers 16 residues. The chain's CDR3 is CASSRLQNSGANVLTF. The DNA of the CDR3 is TGTGCCAGCAGCCGACTTCAGAACTCTGGGGCCAACGTCCTGACTTTC.

This clonotype was counted a few times. This rearrangement joins TRBV7-2 to TRBJ2-7; 9 bases are shared with TRBD1. Germline V lookup: CDR1 SGHTA, CDR2 FQGNSA. The length of the CDR3 is 15 residues. After removal of 1 base from V and 2 bases from J, the junction contained 3 bases not matched to a gene. CDR3 amino acids: CASSLGTGVTYEQYF. DNA of the CDR3: TGTGCCAGCAGCTTAGGGACAGGGGTTACCTACGAGCAGTACTTC.

V gene TRBV28 combines with J gene TRBJ1-6, with 8 bases aligning to TRBD1. The CDR3 covers 17 residues. The ends lost 6 bases at V and 11 bases at J; junction bases unmatched: 18. Per the germline V gene, CDR1 is MDHEN and CDR2 is SYDVKM. The DNA for the CDR3 is TGTGCCAGCAGAACCCCAGGGGGCACTCACATGGGGGCACCCCTCCACTTT. Protein sequence: CASRTPGGTHMGAPLHF.

The rearrangement links TRBV20-1 to TRBJ2-1; TRBD2 matches at 9 bases. The germline gives CDR1 DFQATT, CDR2 SNEGSKA (reference sequence). There are 13 residues in the CDR3. CDR3 amino acids: CSAPGLASHEQFF. CDR3 sequence (DNA): TGCAGCGCTCCGGGACTAGCATCCCATGAGCAGTTCTTC.

In its sample, this clonotype was seen a few times. V gene TRBV6-1 combines with J gene TRBJ1-1; D is perhaps TRBD1 (5 bases). The germline V gene has CDR1 MNHNS and CDR2 SASEGT. The CDR3 runs to 15 residues. Trimming left V 7 bases short and J 2 bases short, with 17 bases between. CDR3 DNA sequence: TGTGCCAGCACCCGGGACGGCGGATTAAACACTGAAGCTTTCTTT. Protein product: CASTRDGGLNTEAFF.

The J gene is TRBJ1-1, the V gene TRBV6-1; TRBD1 aligns across 7 bases. CDR3 length: 13 residues. Germline CDR1 MNHNS, CDR2 SASEGT. J lost 1 base, V lost 10 bases, and 6 bases had no gene match. CDR3 protein: CATTGQQNTEAFF. CDR3 coding DNA: TGTGCCACTACGGGACAGCAGAACACTGAAGCTTTCTTT.

The CDR3 protein is CASSVVGLGLTDTQYF. In DNA, the CDR3 is TGTGCCAGCAGCGTAGTGGGACTAGGACTCACAGATACGCAGTATTTT. This rearrangement joins TRBV9 to TRBJ2-3, with TRBD2 identical over 8 bases. CDR3 length equals 16 residues. Germline loops: CDR1 SGDLS, CDR2 YYNGEE. V dropped 0 bases and J dropped 2; count of bases not matched to a gene: 5.

This clonotype came up a few times. The rearrangement links TRBV6-1 to TRBJ1-5, with D uncertain. The V end lost 1 base, the J end lost 2 bases, and 9 bases lay between the germline ends. Germline V CDR1 and CDR2: MNHNS, SASEGT. The CDR3 covers 15 residues. The CDR3 region is CASSEVGGRNQPQHF. The DNA for the CDR3 is TGTGCCAGCAGTGAAGTCGGCGGACGCAATCAGCCCCAGCATTTT.

Only a few counts were recorded for this clonotype. This chain connects TRBV6-1 to TRBJ1-5; 10 nucleotides line up with TRBD1. The V and J ends lost 6 bases and 7 bases, in that order; junction bases with no gene match: 12. Germline V gene sequence: CDR1 MNHNS, CDR2 SASEGT. The CDR3 has 16 residues. As DNA, the CDR3 is TGTGCCAGCAGCCGAACCGGGACAGGGGCCGGGCAGCCCCAGCATTTT. This translates into CASSRTGTGAGQPQHF.

This clonotype was observed a few times. The genes are TRBV20-1 and TRBJ2-7; the match to TRBD2 covers 9 bases. The germline CDR1 and CDR2 sequences are DFQATT and SNEGSKA (reference sequence). The CDR3 spans 14 residues. Germline trimming cut 3 bases from V and 2 bases from J; bases unmatched to any gene: 5. The CDR3 here is CSASNSGGTYEQYF. The CDR3 bases are TGCAGTGCTAGTAATAGCGGGGGAACCTACGAGCAGTACTTC.

The V gene is TRBV29-1, the J gene TRBJ2-7; the D is unclear. V was trimmed by 7 bases and J by 3 bases, leaving 10 bases between them. There are 11 residues in the CDR3. From germline, CDR1 is SQVTM and CDR2 ANQGSEA. For the CDR3, the DNA is TGCAGCGCGATAGAGATCTACGAGCAGTACTTC. As protein: CSAIEIYEQYF.

The chain carries TRBV25-1 and TRBJ1-4; weak D call: TRBD1 (5 bases). V was cut by 3 bases and J by 2 bases, with 10 bases left in between. Germline CDR1 reads MGHDK; CDR2 reads SYGVNS. CDR3 length equals 15 residues. The CDR3 DNA reads TGTGCCAGCAGTGATCGGAGGGGCACTAATGAAAAACTGTTTTTT. Translated: CASSDRRGTNEKLFF.

The chain uses TRBV20-1 and TRBJ1-4; TRBD1 matches 7 bases. CDR3 length: 13 amino acids. Germline V CDR1 and CDR2: DFQATT, SNEGSKA (reference sequence). V was clipped by 5 bases and J by 10 bases; unmatched bases: 10. CDR3 sequence reads: CSAVDRAWGKLFF. In DNA, the CDR3 is TGCAGTGCTGTTGACAGGGCCTGGGGAAAACTGTTTTTT.

The chain combines TRBV6-1 with TRBJ1-2; D possibly corresponds to TRBD1 (6 bases). The CDR3 sequence is 14 residues long. CDR1 is MNHNS, CDR2 SASEGT, per germline. Trimming removed 3 bases from V and 4 bases from J, with 12 bases in between. The CDR3 protein is CASSDDRSPYGYTF. Written as DNA, the CDR3 is TGTGCCAGCAGTGATGACAGGAGCCCCTATGGCTACACCTTC.

This chain connects TRBV12-3 or TRBV12-4 to TRBJ2-7; a possible D gene is TRBD2 (5 bases). V dropped 6 bases and J dropped 9 bases, with 12 bases sitting between them. The CDR3 extends over 11 amino acids. This chain's CDR3 is CASRGGLGQYF. The CDR3 DNA sequence: TGTGCCAGCAGAGGAGGACTCGGGCAGTACTTC.

The rearrangement joins TRBV5-1 to TRBJ1-1; D is perhaps TRBD1 (5 bases). Trimming took off 0 bases at V and 1 base at J, with 13 bases between the two ends. This CDR3 has 16 amino acids. CDR1 and CDR2 (germline): SGHRS, YFSETQ. The CDR3 region is CASSLEARTKNTEAFF. CDR3 nucleotide sequence: TGCGCCAGCAGCTTGGAAGCCCGGACAAAGAACACTGAAGCTTTCTTT.

In its sample, this clonotype was seen a few times. V is TRBV20-1 and J is TRBJ2-2; 7 bases match TRBD2. The germline CDR1 and CDR2 sequences are DFQATT and SNEGSKA (reference sequence). The CDR3 loop spans 16 amino acids. The V and J ends lost 6 bases and 3 bases, in that order; junction bases with no gene match: 13. The CDR3 nucleotides are TGCAGTGCCAGCCGTGGGGGAGGGAGGGACACCGGGGAGCTGTTTTTT. Encoded protein: CSASRGGGRDTGELFF.

The chain carries TRBV7-9 and TRBJ1-1; no reliable D call. Trimming pared 4 bases from V and 0 bases from J, leaving 9 bases between. The CDR3 consists of 14 residues. Looked up from germline, CDR1 is SEHNR and CDR2 is FQNEAQ (reference sequence). CDR3 protein: CASSYAGLNTEAFF. As DNA, the CDR3 is TGTGCCAGCAGCTATGCAGGATTGAACACTGAAGCTTTCTTT. Filled out from reference TRBV7-9 and TRBJ1-1, the complete variable domain reads DTGVSQNPRHKITKRGQNVTFRCDPISEHNRLYWYRQTLGQGPEFLTYFQNEAQLEKSRLLSDRFSAERPKGSFSTLEIQRTEQGDSAMYLCASSYAGLNTEAFFGQGTRLTVV.

This clonotype was found many times. The rearrangement uses TRBV6-2 or TRBV6-3 and TRBJ2-3, with 7 bases that match TRBD2. The CDR3 runs to 14 residues. Trimming took 5 bases from V and 0 from J; bases not matched to a gene: 2. Germline CDR1 reads MNHEY; CDR2 reads SVGEGT. The CDR3: CASSSGASTDTQYF. The CDR3 DNA reads as TGTGCCAGCAGTAGCGGGGCCAGCACAGATACGCAGTATTTT.

The chain combines TRBV3-1 with TRBJ1-2; maybe TRBD1 (5 bases). This CDR3 is built from 15 residues. The V end lost 0 bases, the J end lost 5 bases, and 13 bases lay between the germline ends. In germline, CDR1 is LGHDT, CDR2 YNNKEL (reference sequence). CDR3 DNA: TGTGCCAGCAGCCAAGACCCAGACAGAAGATATGGCTACACCTTC. Protein: CASSQDPDRRYGYTF.

This chain joins TRBV20-1 and TRBJ2-4; no clear D gene. CDR1 is DFQATT, CDR2 SNEGSKA, per germline (reference sequence). The CDR3 length is 15 residues. The V gene lost 5 bases and the J gene lost 1 base, with 15 bases spanning the gap. CDR3 nucleotide sequence: TGCAGTGCTGCTACCGGGTTTGGGGCCAAAAACATTCAGTACTTC. Translation: CSAATGFGAKNIQYF.